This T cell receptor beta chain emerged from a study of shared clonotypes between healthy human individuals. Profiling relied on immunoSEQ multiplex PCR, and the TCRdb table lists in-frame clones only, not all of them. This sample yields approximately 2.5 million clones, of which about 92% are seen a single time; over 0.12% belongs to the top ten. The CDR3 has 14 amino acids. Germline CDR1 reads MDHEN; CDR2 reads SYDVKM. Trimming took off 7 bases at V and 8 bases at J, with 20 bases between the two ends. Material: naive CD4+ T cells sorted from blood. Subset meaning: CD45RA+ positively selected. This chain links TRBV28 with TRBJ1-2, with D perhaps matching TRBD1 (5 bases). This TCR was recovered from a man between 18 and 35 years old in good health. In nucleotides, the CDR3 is TGTGCCAGCACCGGCCAGTCTTGGGGCGGCGGCTACACCTTC. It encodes CASTGQSWGGGYTF.